The 26 T cell receptor beta chains below all came from one sample that was sequenced in a study of OX40 agonist ivuxolimab in advanced cancers. Data came from immunoSEQ multiplex PCR; TCRdb stores just in-frame clones and leaves some out. This sample carries approximately 82,000 clones, 85% of them seen once, and the ten largest clones take approximately 2.3%. The starting material was CD4+ or CD8+ T cells sorted from blood, obtained in a trial of the OX40 agonist ivuxolimab. The receptors stem from an adult with an advanced solid tumor such as melanoma, head and neck, liver or kidney cancer.

The chain joins TRBV18 to TRBJ2-5, with D unclear. There are 15 residues in the CDR3. Looked up from germline, CDR1 is KGHSH and CDR2 is LQKENI. Trimming removed 2 bases at V and 5 bases at J, with 15 bases between. The CDR3 reads CASSPEDGGGETQYF. CDR3 nucleotides: TGTGCCAGCTCACCAGAGGACGGCGGTGGCGAGACCCAGTACTTC.

The chain recombines TRBV27 with TRBJ2-3; 7 bases align to TRBD1. The trim removed 3 bases at V and 6 bases at J, leaving 3 bases unmatched. Germline assignment: CDR1 MNHEY and CDR2 SMNVEV (reference sequence). The CDR3 totals 13 residues. CDR3 loop: CASSFKGADTQYF. The CDR3 nucleotides read TGTGCCAGCAGTTTTAAGGGGGCTGATACGCAGTATTTT.

This clone was found a few times. V gene TRBV7-9 combines with J gene TRBJ1-2, with D possibly matching TRBD1 (6 bases). Trimming cost V 4 bases and J 4 bases, with 13 bases left between them. The length of the CDR3 is 14 residues. In germline, CDR1 is SEHNR, CDR2 FQNEAQ (reference sequence). CDR3 sequence: CASSSRTALYGYTF. In nucleotides, the CDR3 is TGTGCCAGCAGCTCCCGGACAGCCCTCTATGGCTACACCTTC.

The genes are TRBV30 and TRBJ2-5; 8 positions match TRBD2. CDR1 GTSNPN and CDR2 SVGIG come from the germline V gene (reference sequence). V lost 2 bases and J lost 5; bases outside the gene matches: 10. The length of the CDR3 is 15 residues. The chain's CDR3 is CAWSLAGGGIETQYF. The CDR3 nucleotides read TGTGCCTGGAGTCTCGCGGGGGGAGGTATTGAGACCCAGTACTTC.

V gene TRBV19 combines with J gene TRBJ1-4; perhaps TRBD1 as D (5 bases). The germline gives CDR1 LNHDA, CDR2 SQIVND (reference sequence). The CDR3 runs to 15 residues. V was cut by 4 bases and J by 6 bases, with 15 bases left in between. The CDR3 loop is CASSTPGRGDEKLFF. The CDR3 DNA reads as TGTGCCAGTAGTACCCCCGGGAGGGGAGATGAAAAACTGTTTTTT.

CDR3 in DNA: TGTGCCAGCACCAGCGGGGGGGCCGCCGGGGCCAACGTCCTGACTTTC. It translates to CASTSGGAAGANVLTF. The V and J genes are TRBV9 and TRBJ2-6, with 10 bases fitting TRBD2. CDR1 is SGDLS and CDR2 is YYNGEE in the germline V gene. Trimming at V came to 6 bases and at J to 4 bases, leaving 7 bases not matched to a gene. The CDR3 totals 16 residues.

The chain has TRBV5-1 and TRBJ2-1; tentatively, D is TRBD1 (6 bases). Germline-derived CDR1 and CDR2 are SGHRS and YFSETQ. Trimming cost V 2 bases and J 4 bases, with 16 bases left between them. CDR3 length: 16 amino acids. The CDR3 DNA reads TGCGCCAGCAGCTTCGAACCCGGACAGTTTTACAATGAGCAGTTCTTC. It is translated as CASSFEPGQFYNEQFF.

The genes are TRBV6-5 and TRBJ2-1, with a tentative D call TRBD2 (6 bases). V lost 4 bases to trimming and J lost 2 bases, with 15 bases between them. The germline gives CDR1 MNHEY, CDR2 SVGAGI. The CDR3 spans 16 residues. CDR3 coding DNA: TGTGCCAGCAGTTCCCTCAAGGGGAGGCCCTACAATGAGCAGTTCTTC. As protein: CASSSLKGRPYNEQFF.

The rearrangement links TRBV28 to TRBJ1-1; D not certain. This CDR3 is built from 13 residues. Trimming took off 7 bases at V and 10 bases at J, with 19 bases between the two ends. Germline V CDR1 and CDR2: MDHEN, SYDVKM. The CDR3 sequence: CASTNFAREGAFF. The DNA for the CDR3 is TGTGCCAGCACCAACTTCGCCCGAGAGGGAGCTTTCTTT.

The genes are TRBV11-3 and TRBJ2-5; D gene uncertain. The CDR3 sequence is 13 residues long. Germline-derived CDR1 and CDR2 are SGHNT and YENEEA. Trimming pared 5 bases from V and 5 bases from J, leaving 12 bases between. The CDR3 here is CASSLGLGETQYF. The DNA for the CDR3 is TGTGCCAGCAGCCTGGGCCTGGGGGAGACCCAGTACTTC.

The chain recombines TRBV7-2 with TRBJ1-2; 8 bases agree with TRBD1. The CDR3 totals 15 residues. Per germline, CDR1 SGHTA and CDR2 FQGNSA. Germline trimming cut 4 bases from V and 8 bases from J; bases unmatched to any gene: 12. CDR3 loop: CASSSLIGQGSGYTF. Written as DNA, the CDR3 is TGTGCCAGCAGCTCACTAATCGGACAGGGTAGCGGCTACACCTTC.

As DNA, the CDR3 is TGTGCCAGCAGCTTGGCAGTCAACACTGAAGCTTTCTTT. Residues: CASSLAVNTEAFF. V gene TRBV5-6 combines with J gene TRBJ1-1; D remains ambiguous. The CDR3 has 13 amino acids. Trimming shortened V by 0 bases and J by 2 bases, and 5 bases separated the two germline ends. Per germline, CDR1 SGHDT and CDR2 YYEEEE.

V and J are TRBV5-1 and TRBJ2-1, with 10 bases that match TRBD2. From germline, CDR1 is SGHRS and CDR2 YFSETQ. There are 14 residues in the CDR3. Unmatched junction bases numbered 4, after V lost 2 bases and J lost 8 bases. As DNA, the CDR3 is TGCGCCAGCAGCTTCGGACTAGCGGTGGATGAGCAGTTCTTC. Its translation is CASSFGLAVDEQFF.

This chain joins TRBV6-1 and TRBJ2-3; D is possibly TRBD2 (5 bases). The germline V gene has CDR1 MNHNS and CDR2 SASEGT. V was clipped by 0 bases and J by 10 bases, with 8 bases between them. This CDR3 region has 12 residues. CDR3 in DNA: TGTGCCAGCAGTGAAGCGCGGAGGCCGCAGTATTTT. The encoded protein is CASSEARRPQYF.

The table lists this clone with a count of one. The chain recombines TRBV11-1 with TRBJ2-1; D is unresolved. Germline V gene sequence: CDR1 SGHAT, CDR2 FQDESV (reference sequence). The CDR3 covers 12 residues. Trimming left V 3 bases short and J 7 bases short, with 7 bases between. CDR3 amino acids: CASSLYRNEQFF. DNA for the CDR3: TGTGCCAGCAGCTTGTACCGAAATGAGCAGTTCTTC.

The V gene is TRBV19, the J gene TRBJ2-3; 8 bases map to TRBD2. CDR3 length: 16 amino acids. V was clipped by 3 bases and J by 6 bases; unmatched bases: 11. Per the germline V gene, CDR1 is LNHDA and CDR2 is SQIVND (reference sequence). The DNA of the CDR3 is TGTGCCAGTAGTATGGATAATAGCGGGGTGGTGGATACGCAGTATTTT. Protein sequence: CASSMDNSGVVDTQYF.

The chain carries TRBV30 and TRBJ2-5, with D possibly TRBD2 on 5 matching bases. Germline values: CDR1 GTSNPN, CDR2 SVGIG (reference sequence). CDR3 length equals 13 residues. The V end lost 1 base, the J end lost 1 base, and 7 bases lay between the germline ends. This CDR3 is CAWSAGFQETQYF. In DNA, the CDR3 is TGTGCCTGGAGTGCGGGGTTCCAAGAGACCCAGTACTTC.

The gene calls are TRBV18 and TRBJ1-4; perhaps TRBD1 as D (5 bases). The CDR3 runs to 13 residues. V was clipped by 4 bases and J by 8 bases, with 11 bases between them. Germline CDR1 reads KGHSH; CDR2 reads LQKENI. The CDR3 DNA is TGTGCCAGCTCACAGAAGGGGAGAGAAAAACTGTTTTTT. It encodes CASSQKGREKLFF.

J is TRBJ1-1 and V is TRBV28; no clear D. Trimming shortened V by 5 bases and J by 7 bases, and 8 bases separated the two germline ends. The CDR3 is 11 residues long. The germline V gene has CDR1 MDHEN and CDR2 SYDVKM. The CDR3 sequence is CASSPRDEAFF. In nucleotides, the CDR3 is TGTGCCAGCAGTCCTCGGGATGAAGCTTTCTTT. Supplemented by reference TRBV28 and TRBJ1-1, the full variable domain reads DVKVTQSSRYLVKRTGEKVFLECVQDMDHENMFWYRQDPGLGLRLIYFSYDVKMKEKGDIPEGYSVSREKKERFSLILESASTNQTSMYLCASSPRDEAFFGQGTRLTVV.

The J gene is TRBJ1-6, the V gene TRBV7-8; D unclear. Germline values: CDR1 SGHVS, CDR2 FQNEAQ. The length of the CDR3 is 15 residues. V lost 1 base, J lost 10 bases, and 14 bases lay in between. CDR3 amino acids: CASSLEQAPRSPLHF. DNA for the CDR3: TGTGCCAGCAGCTTAGAGCAGGCCCCTAGGTCACCCCTCCACTTT.

J is TRBJ1-2 and V is TRBV5-5, with 8 positions matching TRBD1. The CDR3 has 13 residues. J gave up 7 bases and V 4 bases, and 6 bases lay outside the gene matches. In germline, CDR1 is SGHKS, CDR2 YYEKEE (reference sequence). The CDR3 coding sequence is TGTGCCAGCAGCACAGGGGGATTCCGTGGCTACACCTTC. Translating it yields CASSTGGFRGYTF.

CDR3 coding DNA: TGTGCCAGCAGCTCCTGGACTAGCGGGGGGGCCCAGAACATTCAGTACTTC. Amino acids: CASSSWTSGGAQNIQYF. The J gene is TRBJ2-4, the V gene TRBV14; 15 nucleotides agree with TRBD2. Germline V gene sequence: CDR1 SGHDN, CDR2 FVKESK. With V trimmed by 5 bases and J by 7 bases, 9 bases remained unmatched. The CDR3 loop spans 17 amino acids.

The gene calls are TRBV28 and TRBJ1-1; TRBD1 aligns across 11 bases. V lost 3 bases to trimming and J lost 5 bases; unmatched junction nucleotides: 5. This CDR3 spans 15 amino acids. The germline V gene encodes CDR1 MDHEN and CDR2 SYDVKM. The CDR3 reads CASSFRTGGVTEAFF. The CDR3 DNA follows: TGTGCCAGCAGTTTCCGGACAGGGGGCGTGACTGAAGCTTTCTTT.

The chain couples TRBV19 to TRBJ1-5; D perhaps matches TRBD1 (5 bases). From germline, CDR1 is LNHDA and CDR2 SQIVND (reference sequence). V dropped 7 bases and J dropped 0 bases, with 16 bases sitting between them. The CDR3 has 16 amino acids. This CDR3 reads CASKSEGTFSNQPQHF. CDR3 coding DNA: TGTGCCAGTAAATCGGAAGGGACGTTTAGCAATCAGCCCCAGCATTTT.

The chain employs TRBV15 and TRBJ1-5, with D uncertain. Germline CDR1 is LNHNV and CDR2 is YYDKDF (reference sequence). CDR3 length equals 12 residues. V shed 5 bases and J shed 3 bases, with 5 bases lying between them. The CDR3 DNA reads as TGTGCCACCAGCCCAAACAATCAGCCCCAGCATTTT. This sequence encodes CATSPNNQPQHF.

The rearrangement links TRBV7-9 to TRBJ1-1, with 9 bases matching TRBD1. This CDR3 comprises 15 residues. The junction had 18 bases not matched to a gene; V was cut back by 8 bases and J by 11 bases. CDR1 and CDR2 (germline): SEHNR, FQNEAQ (reference sequence). CDR3 protein: CASDPGTGMIGEAFF. The CDR3 bases are TGTGCCAGCGATCCCGGGACAGGGATGATAGGCGAGGCTTTCTTT.